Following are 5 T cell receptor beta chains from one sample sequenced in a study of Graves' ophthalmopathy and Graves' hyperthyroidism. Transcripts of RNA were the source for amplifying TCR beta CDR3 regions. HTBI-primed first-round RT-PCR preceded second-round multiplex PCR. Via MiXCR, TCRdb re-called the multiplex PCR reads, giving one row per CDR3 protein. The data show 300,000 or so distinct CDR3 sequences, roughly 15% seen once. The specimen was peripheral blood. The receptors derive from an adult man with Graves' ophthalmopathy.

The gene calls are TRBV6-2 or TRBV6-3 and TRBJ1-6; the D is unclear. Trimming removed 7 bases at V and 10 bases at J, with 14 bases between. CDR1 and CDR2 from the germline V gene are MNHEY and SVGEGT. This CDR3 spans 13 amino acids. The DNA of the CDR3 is TGTGCCAGCACCGGGTCATCTCAATCACCCCTCCACTTT. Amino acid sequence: CASTGSSQSPLHF.

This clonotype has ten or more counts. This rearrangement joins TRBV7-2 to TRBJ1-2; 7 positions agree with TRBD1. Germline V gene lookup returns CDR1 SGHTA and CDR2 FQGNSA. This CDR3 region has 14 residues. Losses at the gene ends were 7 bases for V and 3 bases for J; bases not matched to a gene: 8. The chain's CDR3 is CASNTPGQHYGYTF. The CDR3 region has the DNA TGTGCCAGCAATACACCGGGACAGCACTATGGCTACACCTTC.

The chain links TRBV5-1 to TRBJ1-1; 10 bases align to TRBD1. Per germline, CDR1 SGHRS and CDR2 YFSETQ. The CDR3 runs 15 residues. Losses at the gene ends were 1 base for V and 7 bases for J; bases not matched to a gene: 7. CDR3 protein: CASSLSRDRGNEAFF. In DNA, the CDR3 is TGCGCCAGCAGCTTGAGCCGGGACAGGGGAAATGAAGCTTTCTTT.

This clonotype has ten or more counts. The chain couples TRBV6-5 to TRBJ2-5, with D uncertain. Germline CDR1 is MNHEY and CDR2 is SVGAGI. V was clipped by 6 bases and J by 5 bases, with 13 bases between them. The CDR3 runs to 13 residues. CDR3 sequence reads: CASRASVEETQYF. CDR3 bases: TGTGCCAGCAGAGCCTCAGTAGAGGAGACCCAGTACTTC.

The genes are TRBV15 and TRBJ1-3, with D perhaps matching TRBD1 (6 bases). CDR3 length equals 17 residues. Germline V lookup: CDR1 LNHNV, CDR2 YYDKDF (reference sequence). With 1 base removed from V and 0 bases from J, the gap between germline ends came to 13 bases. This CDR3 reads CATSRGGQGISGNTIYF. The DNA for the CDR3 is TGTGCCACCAGCAGAGGGGGGCAGGGGATCTCTGGAAACACCATATATTTT.